This T cell receptor (beta chain) comes out of a study of T cells in Graves' hyperthyroidism and ophthalmopathy. Notes on the study in general: Peripheral blood also featured most of the thyroid clonotypes expanded above 0.001.

This clonotype was counted a few times. Its antigen is not known. V shed 0 bases and J shed 0 bases, with 17 bases lying between them. CDR1 MNHEY and CDR2 SVGAGI come from the germline V gene. CDR3 length: 19 amino acids. Amplified regions were TCR beta CDR3 sequences from RNA transcripts. First-round RT-PCR of the TCR CDR3 relied on the HTBI primer set. TCRdb fed the multiplex PCR reads into MiXCR, producing one record per CDR3 protein. The sample contains 500,000 to 650,000 distinct CDR3 sequences, around 15% of which appear only once. The sample taken for sequencing was blood. This sequence was found in a woman aged 40 to 49 with Graves' hyperthyroidism. This chain links TRBV6-5 with TRBJ2-2, with D hard to call. CDR3: CASSYSSGITNTNTGELFF. The CDR3 nucleotides are TGTGCCAGCAGTTACTCGAGTGGGATCACGAATACGAACACCGGGGAGCTGTTTTTT.